These T cell receptor beta chains were read from a single sample in a study of shared clonotypes between healthy human individuals. The data were produced by immunoSEQ multiplex PCR, yet TCRdb's version contains in-frame clones alone and is incomplete. The table includes some 2.4 million clones, under 95% detected once. The sequenced sample was naive CD4+ T cells from PBMCs. These receptors came from a man younger than 30 in good health. Some clones in this sample may be carry-over from other donors' samples. The CDR3 runs from the conserved cysteine through the conserved F or W. D genes are given only for firm matches. Not all rows give a size; the values are once, few, many and, for expanded clones, a class.

v_gene	d_gene	j_gene	abundance	CDR3aa	CDR3nt
TRBV5-8	TRBD1	TRBJ2-1	.	CASSLLRRGKDEQFF	TGTGCCAGCAGCCTCCTTCGCAGGGGGAAAGATGAGCAGTTCTTC
TRBV7-9	TRBD1	TRBJ2-1	.	CASSPLDRAGSYNEQFF	TGTGCCAGCAGCCCATTGGACAGGGCTGGCTCCTACAATGAGCAGTTCTTC
TRBV11-2	.	TRBJ2-7	.	CASRSVGMPYEQYF	TGTGCCAGCAGGTCTGTTGGGATGCCATACGAGCAGTACTTC
TRBV28	.	TRBJ1-5	.	CASRGKWKTFNQPQHF	TGTGCCAGCAGAGGCAAGTGGAAAACCTTCAATCAGCCCCAGCATTTT
TRBV5-1	.	TRBJ1-4	.	CASSLLGTPNEKLFF	TGCGCCAGCAGCTTGTTAGGGACTCCAAATGAAAAACTGTTTTTT
TRBV5-1	TRBD2	TRBJ2-3	.	CASSLGGLAGVDTQYF	TGCGCCAGCAGCTTGGGTGGACTAGCGGGAGTAGATACGCAGTATTTT
TRBV9	.	TRBJ1-2	once	CASSPVPQGGYTF	TGTGCCAGCAGCCCCGTCCCGCAGGGAGGCTACACCTTC
TRBV5-6	.	TRBJ1-5	.	CASSFRGYSNQPQHF	TGTGCCAGCAGCTTTAGGGGTTATAGCAATCAGCCCCAGCATTTT
TRBV6-5	.	TRBJ1-5	few	CASSSLWGAGQPQHF	TGTGCCAGCAGTTCCCTCTGGGGGGCTGGTCAGCCCCAGCATTTT
TRBV28	.	TRBJ2-5	.	CASGLGSVLQETQYF	TGTGCCAGCGGCCTTGGTTCCGTCCTCCAAGAGACCCAGTACTTC
TRBV2	TRBD1	TRBJ1-2	.	CASTVTGTGGYGYTF	TGTGCCAGCACAGTCACGGGGACAGGGGGCTATGGCTACACCTTC
TRBV11-2	.	TRBJ2-1	.	CASSPDLVAYNEQFF	TGTGCCAGCAGCCCCGACCTAGTGGCCTACAATGAGCAGTTCTTC
TRBV7-2	.	TRBJ1-1	.	CASNNYGGSRNTEAFF	TGTGCCAGCAATAACTATGGGGGGAGCAGGAACACTGAAGCTTTCTTT
TRBV7-3	TRBD1	TRBJ2-7	once	CASSLFGTGLTYEQYF	TGTGCCAGCAGCTTATTCGGGACAGGCCTTACCTACGAGCAGTACTTC
TRBV4-2	.	TRBJ2-6	.	CASSQGRTSGANVLTF	TGTGCCAGCAGCCAAGGGCGAACCTCTGGGGCCAACGTCCTGACTTTC
TRBV19	.	TRBJ1-5	.	CASSTPPFRENQPQHF	TGTGCCAGTAGTACACCTCCGTTCAGGGAAAATCAGCCCCAGCATTTT
TRBV2	TRBD1	TRBJ2-4	.	CASTAGQGEYF	TGTGCCAGCACTGCTGGACAGGGGGAGTACTTC
TRBV6-1	.	TRBJ1-1	once	CASSELGRGVTEAFF	TGTGCCAGCAGTGAGCTGGGGCGAGGAGTCACTGAAGCTTTCTTT
TRBV5-4	.	TRBJ2-5	.	CASSLGSPPGETQYF	TGTGCCAGCAGCTTGGGTTCCCCCCCTGGAGAGACCCAGTACTTC
TRBV4-1	.	TRBJ2-3	.	CASSQPRPRDVDTQYF	TGCGCCAGCAGCCAACCCCGGCCCCGGGACGTAGATACGCAGTATTTT
TRBV30	.	TRBJ2-7	.	CAWRGDGYEQYF	TGTGCCTGGAGGGGGGACGGGTACGAGCAGTACTTC
TRBV18	.	TRBJ2-1	.	CASSPNRVEQFF	TGTGCCAGCTCACCAAATAGGGTTGAGCAGTTCTTC
TRBV6-1	.	TRBJ1-1	once	CASSEAWGNTEAFF	TGTGCCAGCAGTGAAGCGTGGGGAAACACTGAAGCTTTCTTT
TRBV7-2	.	TRBJ2-5	.	CASSLALGEETQYF	TGTGCCAGCAGCTTAGCGTTAGGGGAGGAGACCCAGTACTTC
TRBV18	TRBD1	TRBJ1-4	.	CASSPRQGESNEKLFF	TGTGCCAGCTCACCGAGACAGGGTGAATCTAATGAAAAACTGTTTTTT
TRBV7-9	.	TRBJ1-5	.	CASSLAQAGEQPQHF	TGTGCCAGCAGCTTAGCCCAGGCAGGGGAACAGCCCCAGCATTTT
TRBV10-3	.	TRBJ1-2	.	CAISESWQGINGYTF	TGTGCCATCAGTGAGTCCTGGCAGGGGATCAATGGCTACACCTTC
TRBV7-9	.	TRBJ1-1	.	CASSPIREQAFF	TGTGCCAGCAGCCCCATCCGGGAACAAGCTTTCTTT
TRBV15	.	TRBJ2-7	.	CATSRDRAAYEQYF	TGTGCCACCAGCAGAGATCGGGCGGCCTACGAGCAGTACTTC
TRBV5-1	.	TRBJ1-4	.	CASSLALMGEKLFF	TGCGCCAGCAGCTTGGCTCTCATGGGTGAAAAACTGTTTTTT
TRBV18	TRBD2	TRBJ2-7	.	CASSPLAGRVDGEQYF	TGTGCCAGCTCACCGCTAGCGGGGAGGGTGGATGGCGAGCAGTACTTC
TRBV28	TRBD1	TRBJ2-5	.	CASSFGTGANQETQYF	TGTGCCAGCAGTTTTGGCACAGGGGCGAACCAAGAGACCCAGTACTTC
TRBV4-3	TRBD1	TRBJ1-3	.	CASSPKTGSSGNTIYF	TGCGCCAGCAGCCCGAAGACAGGGAGCTCTGGAAACACCATATATTTT
TRBV10-1	TRBD2	TRBJ2-3	.	CASLAGTDTQYF	TGCGCCAGCCTAGCGGGAACGGATACGCAGTATTTT
TRBV5-1	.	TRBJ2-3	.	CASSLESTDTQYF	TGCGCCAGCAGCTTGGAGAGCACAGATACGCAGTATTTT
TRBV7-2	.	TRBJ2-5	once	CASSSQRKETQYF	TGTGCCAGCAGTTCACAGAGGAAAGAGACCCAGTACTTC
TRBV19	.	TRBJ1-1	.	CASSINAQAKNTEAFF	TGTGCCAGTAGTATTAATGCCCAGGCCAAGAACACTGAAGCTTTCTTT
TRBV27	TRBD2	TRBJ2-1	.	CASSPRTSGIKEQFF	TGTGCCAGCAGTCCCCGGACTAGCGGGATTAAGGAGCAGTTCTTC
TRBV6-1	.	TRBJ1-1	.	CASSEGGVTEAFF	TGTGCCAGCAGTGAGGGGGGTGTCACTGAAGCTTTCTTT
TRBV30	TRBD1	TRBJ1-1	few	CAWNGKGAIRRSEAFF	TGTGCCTGGAACGGGAAGGGGGCGATAAGAAGGTCTGAAGCTTTCTTT
TRBV30	.	TRBJ1-5	.	CAWSQGGSLQPQHF	TGTGCCTGGAGCCAAGGGGGGTCTCTTCAGCCCCAGCATTTT
TRBV6-1	TRBD1	TRBJ2-7	.	CASSEISGQVFYEQYF	TGTGCCAGCAGTGAAATCTCAGGACAGGTGTTCTACGAGCAGTACTTC
TRBV29-1	TRBD2	TRBJ2-5	.	CSVAPNLWGGETQYF	TGCAGCGTCGCCCCTAACTTGTGGGGGGGGGAGACCCAGTACTTC
TRBV4-3	.	TRBJ1-4	.	CASSLHRDFNEKLFF	TGCGCCAGCAGCTTACACCGGGACTTTAATGAAAAACTGTTTTTT
TRBV6-1	.	TRBJ2-6	once	CASSVTNERVSGANVLTF	TGTGCCAGCAGTGTAACAAACGAAAGAGTCTCTGGGGCCAACGTCCTGACTTTC
TRBV28	.	TRBJ2-1	.	CASSFVVGDDEQFF	TGTGCCAGCAGTTTCGTTGTAGGGGATGATGAGCAGTTCTTC
TRBV10-3	.	TRBJ2-5	.	CAISDPGRETQYF	TGTGCCATCAGTGACCCAGGGCGTGAGACCCAGTACTTC
TRBV23-1	TRBD2	TRBJ2-3	.	CASSQVAGCLYF	TGCGCCAGCAGTCAAGTAGCGGGATGCTTGTATTTT
TRBV12-5	.	TRBJ1-1	.	CASGLTGNTEAFF	TGTGCTAGTGGTTTGACAGGGAACACTGAAGCTTTCTTT
TRBV2	.	TRBJ1-1	.	CASSGRGTGTEAFF	TGTGCCAGCAGTGGTCGGGGGACCGGAACTGAAGCTTTCTTT
TRBV11-2	.	TRBJ2-6	.	CASSSRGGGSSGANVLTF	TGTGCCAGCAGCTCACGGGGAGGGGGCTCCTCTGGGGCCAACGTCCTGACTTTC
TRBV2	.	TRBJ1-5	.	CASTPGGQINNQPQHF	TGTGCCAGCACCCCCGGCGGACAGATAAACAATCAGCCCCAGCATTTT
TRBV28	.	TRBJ2-4	.	CASTNLQGKNIQYF	TGTGCCAGCACCAATCTCCAGGGGAAAAACATTCAGTATTTC
TRBV10-3	TRBD1	TRBJ2-5	.	CAIREAGGGGETQYF	TGTGCCATCAGGGAGGCAGGGGGCGGAGGGGAGACCCAGTACTTC